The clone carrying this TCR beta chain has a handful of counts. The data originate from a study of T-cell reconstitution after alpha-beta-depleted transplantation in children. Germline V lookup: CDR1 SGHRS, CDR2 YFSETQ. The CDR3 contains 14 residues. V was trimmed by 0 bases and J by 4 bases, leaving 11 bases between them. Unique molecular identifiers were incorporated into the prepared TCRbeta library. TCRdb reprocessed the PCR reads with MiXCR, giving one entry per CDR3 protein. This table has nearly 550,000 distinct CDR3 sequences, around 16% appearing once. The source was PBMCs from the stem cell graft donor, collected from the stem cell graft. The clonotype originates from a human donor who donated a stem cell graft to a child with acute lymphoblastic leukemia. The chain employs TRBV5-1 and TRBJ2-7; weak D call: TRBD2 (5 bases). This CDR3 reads CASSLVGDRYEQYF. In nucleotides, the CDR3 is TGCGCCAGCAGCTTGGTCGGGGATAGGTACGAGCAGTACTTC.